This T cell receptor (beta chain) was sequenced in a study of kidney transplant recipient with SARS-CoV-2 infection. This clonotype occurred many times. TCRdb passed the reads through MiXCR, listing each CDR3 protein once. This table holds about 250,000 distinct CDR3 sequences, less than 35% found once. The CDR3 sequence is 17 residues long. Germline CDR1 is LGHNT and CDR2 is FRNRAP. The V gene lost 5 bases and the J gene lost 4 bases, with 23 bases spanning the gap. The clonotype was recovered from a young adult male patient who had COVID-19 and was a kidney transplant recipient. Some T cells may arise from the graft donor. The gene calls are TRBV12-5 and TRBJ1-2; maybe TRBD1 (5 bases). Specimen: a blood sample, collected at baseline and between days 110 and 120 from a kidney transplant recipient. The CDR3 DNA is TGTGCTAGTGGTAAGCAAGTTTTGCAGGGAAAGACCTATGGCTACACCTTC. Encoded protein: CASGKQVLQGKTYGYTF.